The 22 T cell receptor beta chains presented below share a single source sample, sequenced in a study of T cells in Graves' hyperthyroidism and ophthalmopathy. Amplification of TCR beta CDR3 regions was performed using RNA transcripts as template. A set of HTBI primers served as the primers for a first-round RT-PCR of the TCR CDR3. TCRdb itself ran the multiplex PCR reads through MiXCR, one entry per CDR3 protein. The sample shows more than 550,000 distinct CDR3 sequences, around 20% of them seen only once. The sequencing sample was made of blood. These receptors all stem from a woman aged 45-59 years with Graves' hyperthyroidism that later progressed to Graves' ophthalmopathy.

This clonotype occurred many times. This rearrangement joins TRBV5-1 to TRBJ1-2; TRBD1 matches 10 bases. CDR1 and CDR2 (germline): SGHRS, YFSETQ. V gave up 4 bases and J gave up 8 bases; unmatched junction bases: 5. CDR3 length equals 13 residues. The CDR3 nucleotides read TGCGCCAGCAGCCCGGGACAGGGGAGCGGCTACACCTTC. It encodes CASSPGQGSGYTF.

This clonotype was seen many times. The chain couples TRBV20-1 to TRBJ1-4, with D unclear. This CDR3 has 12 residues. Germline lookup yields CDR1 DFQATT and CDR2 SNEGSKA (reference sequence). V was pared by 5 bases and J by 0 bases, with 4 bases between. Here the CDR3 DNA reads TGCAGTGCTTGGTCAACTAATGAAAAACTGTTTTTT. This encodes CSAWSTNEKLFF.

CDR3: CASSRFPSGTPSQETQYF. In nucleotides, the CDR3 is TGCGCCAGCAGCCGCTTCCCGTCCGGGACGCCGAGCCAAGAGACCCAGTACTTC. V is TRBV4-1 and J is TRBJ2-5; D possibly matches TRBD1 or TRBD2 (5 bases each). CDR3 length: 18 residues. V gave up 4 bases and J gave up 1 base, with 22 bases separating them. Germline V gene data show CDR1 as MGHRA and CDR2 as YSYEKL.

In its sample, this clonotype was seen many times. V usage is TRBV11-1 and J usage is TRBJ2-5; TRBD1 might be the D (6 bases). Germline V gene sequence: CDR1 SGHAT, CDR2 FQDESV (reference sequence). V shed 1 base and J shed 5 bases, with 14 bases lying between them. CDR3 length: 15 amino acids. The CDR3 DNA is TGTGCCAGCAGCTTAGAGCAGGGGATCTGGGAGACCCAGTACTTC. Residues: CASSLEQGIWETQYF.

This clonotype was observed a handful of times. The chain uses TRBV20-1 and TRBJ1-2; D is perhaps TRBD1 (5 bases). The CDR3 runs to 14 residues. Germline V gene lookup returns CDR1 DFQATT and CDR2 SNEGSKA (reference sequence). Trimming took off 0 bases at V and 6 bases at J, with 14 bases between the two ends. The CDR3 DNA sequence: TGCAGTGCTAGAGATCCCGGCAGGGTAGATGGCTACACCTTC. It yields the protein CSARDPGRVDGYTF.

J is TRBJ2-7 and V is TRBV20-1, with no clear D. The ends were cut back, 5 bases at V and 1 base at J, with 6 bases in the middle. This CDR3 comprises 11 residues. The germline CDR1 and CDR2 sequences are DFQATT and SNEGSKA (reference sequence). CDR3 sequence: CSASQSYEQYF. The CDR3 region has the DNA TGCAGTGCTTCTCAGTCCTACGAGCAGTACTTC.

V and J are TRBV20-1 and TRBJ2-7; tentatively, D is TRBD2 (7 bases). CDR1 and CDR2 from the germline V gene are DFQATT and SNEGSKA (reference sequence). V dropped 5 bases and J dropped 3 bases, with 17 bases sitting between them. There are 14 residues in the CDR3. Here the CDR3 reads CSAAQLGGGYEQYF. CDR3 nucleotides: TGCAGTGCTGCGCAACTAGGGGGGGGCTACGAGCAGTACTTC.

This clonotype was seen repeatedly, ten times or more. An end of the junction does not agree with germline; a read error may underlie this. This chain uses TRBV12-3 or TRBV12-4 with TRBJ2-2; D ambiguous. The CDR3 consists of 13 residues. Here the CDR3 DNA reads TGTGCCAGCAGCTTAGGTTACACCGGGGAGCTGTTTTTT. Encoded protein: CASSLGYTGELFF.

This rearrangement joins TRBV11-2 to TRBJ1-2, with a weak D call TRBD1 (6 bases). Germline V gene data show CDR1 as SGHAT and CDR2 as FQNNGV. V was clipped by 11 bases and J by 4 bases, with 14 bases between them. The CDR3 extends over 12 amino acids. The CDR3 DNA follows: TGTGCCGACCGCCGGGGGCCCTATGGCTACACCTTC. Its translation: CADRRGPYGYTF. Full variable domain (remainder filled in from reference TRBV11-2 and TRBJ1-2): EAGVAQSPRYKIIEKRQSVAFWCNPISGHATLYWYQQILGQGPKLLIQFQNNGVVDDSQLPKDRFSAERLKGVDSTLKIQPAKLEDSAVYLCADRRGPYGYTFGSGTRLTVV.

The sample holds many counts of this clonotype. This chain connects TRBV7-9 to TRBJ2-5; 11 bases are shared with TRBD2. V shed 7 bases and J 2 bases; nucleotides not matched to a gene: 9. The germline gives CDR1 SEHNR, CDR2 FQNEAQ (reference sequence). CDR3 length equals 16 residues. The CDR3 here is CASTISRTSGQETQYF. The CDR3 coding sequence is TGTGCCAGCACCATATCCAGGACTAGCGGGCAAGAGACCCAGTACTTC.

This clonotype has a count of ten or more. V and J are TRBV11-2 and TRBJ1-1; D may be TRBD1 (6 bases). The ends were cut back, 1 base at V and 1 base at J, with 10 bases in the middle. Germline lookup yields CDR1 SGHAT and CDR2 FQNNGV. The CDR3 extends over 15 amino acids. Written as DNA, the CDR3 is TGTGCCAGCAGCTTAGTTCTGGGGGCGAACACTGAAGCTTTCTTT. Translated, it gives CASSLVLGANTEAFF.

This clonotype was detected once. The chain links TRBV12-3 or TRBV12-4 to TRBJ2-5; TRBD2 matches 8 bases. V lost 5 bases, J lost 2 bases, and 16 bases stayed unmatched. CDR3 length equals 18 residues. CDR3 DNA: TGTGCCAGCAGTGGGACGTATAAGCCGGGACTAGGTCAAGAGACCCAGTACTTC. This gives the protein CASSGTYKPGLGQETQYF.

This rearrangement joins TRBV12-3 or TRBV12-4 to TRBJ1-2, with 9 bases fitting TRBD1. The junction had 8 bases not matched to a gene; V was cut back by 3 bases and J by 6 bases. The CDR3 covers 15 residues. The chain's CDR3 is CASSFPTGGGDGYTF. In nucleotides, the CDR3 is TGTGCCAGCAGTTTCCCGACAGGGGGGGGAGATGGCTACACCTTC.

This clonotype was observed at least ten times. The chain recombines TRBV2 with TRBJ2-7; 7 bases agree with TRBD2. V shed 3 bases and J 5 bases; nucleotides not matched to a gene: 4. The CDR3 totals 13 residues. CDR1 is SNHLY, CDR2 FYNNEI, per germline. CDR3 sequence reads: CASSDGLADEQYF. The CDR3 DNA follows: TGTGCCAGCAGTGATGGGCTAGCGGACGAGCAGTACTTC.

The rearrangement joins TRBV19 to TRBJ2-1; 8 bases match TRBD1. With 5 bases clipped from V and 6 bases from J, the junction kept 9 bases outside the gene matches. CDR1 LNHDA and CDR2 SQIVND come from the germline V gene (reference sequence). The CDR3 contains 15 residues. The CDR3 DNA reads TGTGCCAGTAGTCCGACCGGGACAGGACCCAATGAGCAGTTCTTC. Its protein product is CASSPTGTGPNEQFF.

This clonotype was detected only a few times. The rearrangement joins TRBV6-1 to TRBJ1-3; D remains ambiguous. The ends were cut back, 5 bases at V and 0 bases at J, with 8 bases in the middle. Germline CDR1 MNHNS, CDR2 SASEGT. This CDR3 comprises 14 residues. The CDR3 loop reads CASSLPASGNTIYF. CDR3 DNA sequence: TGTGCCAGCAGTTTGCCGGCCTCTGGAAACACCATATATTTT.

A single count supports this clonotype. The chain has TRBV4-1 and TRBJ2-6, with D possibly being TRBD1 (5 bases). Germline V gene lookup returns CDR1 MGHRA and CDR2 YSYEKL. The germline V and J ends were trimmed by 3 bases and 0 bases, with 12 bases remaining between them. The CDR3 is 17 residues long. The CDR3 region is CASSHSLGRSGANVLTF. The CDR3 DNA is TGCGCCAGCAGCCATTCACTGGGGCGCTCTGGGGCCAACGTCCTGACTTTC.

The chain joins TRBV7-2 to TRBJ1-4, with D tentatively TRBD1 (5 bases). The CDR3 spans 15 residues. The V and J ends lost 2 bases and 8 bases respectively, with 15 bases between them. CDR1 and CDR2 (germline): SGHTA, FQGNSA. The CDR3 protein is CASSLSTGRDEKLFF. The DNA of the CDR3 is TGTGCCAGCAGCTTATCGACGGGGCGGGACGAAAAACTGTTTTTT.

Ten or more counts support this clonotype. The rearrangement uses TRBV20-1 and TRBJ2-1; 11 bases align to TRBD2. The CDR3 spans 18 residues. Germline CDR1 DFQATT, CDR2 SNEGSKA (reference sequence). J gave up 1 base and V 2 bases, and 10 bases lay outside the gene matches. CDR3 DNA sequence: TGCAGTGCTAGACGGTTTAGCGGGGGGGCTGGGTCCTACAATGAGCAGTTCTTC. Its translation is CSARRFSGGAGSYNEQFF.

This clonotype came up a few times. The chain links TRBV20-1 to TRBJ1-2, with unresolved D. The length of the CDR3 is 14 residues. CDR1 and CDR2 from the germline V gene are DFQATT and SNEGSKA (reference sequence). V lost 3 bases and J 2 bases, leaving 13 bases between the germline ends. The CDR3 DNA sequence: TGCAGTGCTAGTATCCTGGGGTTGAACTATGGCTACACCTTC. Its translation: CSASILGLNYGYTF.

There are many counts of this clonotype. The CDR3 reads CASSRDRGLQPQHF. The CDR3 DNA follows: TGTGCCAGCAGCCGAGACAGGGGACTTCAGCCCCAGCATTTT. The V gene is TRBV3-1, the J gene TRBJ1-5; TRBD1 agrees at 8 bases. This CDR3 contains 14 residues. V lost 4 bases and J lost 6; bases outside the gene matches: 5. CDR1 and CDR2 from the germline V gene are LGHDT and YNNKEL (reference sequence).

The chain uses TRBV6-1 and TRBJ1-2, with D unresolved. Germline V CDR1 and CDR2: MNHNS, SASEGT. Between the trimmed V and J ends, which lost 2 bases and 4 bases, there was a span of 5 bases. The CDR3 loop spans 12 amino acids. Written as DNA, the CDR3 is TGTGCCAGCAGTGAAAACCCCTATGGCTACACCTTC. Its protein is CASSENPYGYTF.